A selection of T cell receptor beta chains follows, all from one sample in a study of vaccination and CD4 T cells after COVID-19. Antigen specificity for these receptors is unknown. Each CDR3 protein gets one entry after TCRdb re-called the PCR reads with MiXCR. The data contain more than 12,000 distinct CDR3 sequences, about 76% of them singletons. The source material was CD4+ T cells from blood, cultured in vitro. These receptors were taken from a human donor who had recovered from COVID-19. The CDR3 runs from the conserved cysteine through the conserved F or W. A D gene is named only where the DNA matches it firmly. Expanded clones get a size class; other rows say once, few or many, or leave the size out.

clone size: .; V gene: TRBV7-2; D gene: .; J gene: TRBJ1-5; CDR3 DNA: TGTGCCAGCAGCGTGGGACCTCCCAATCAGCCCCAGCATTTT; CDR3 protein: CASSVGPPNQPQHF
clone size: .; V gene: TRBV29-1; D gene: TRBD2; J gene: TRBJ2-5; CDR3 DNA: TGCAGCGTTGTTCTGCTAGCGGGAGTGACCCAGTACTTC; CDR3 protein: CSVVLLAGVTQYF
clone size: .; V gene: TRBV7-2; D gene: TRBD1; J gene: TRBJ2-5; CDR3 DNA: TGTGCCAGCAGCTTGGTCGGCAGGGGGCACGAGACCCAGTACTTC; CDR3 protein: CASSLVGRGHETQYF
clone size: once; V gene: TRBV20-1; D gene: TRBD1; J gene: TRBJ2-7; CDR3 DNA: TGCAGTGTACAGGGACAGGGTATCGACGAGCAGTACTTC; CDR3 protein: CSVQGQGIDEQYF
clone size: .; V gene: TRBV7-2; D gene: TRBD2; J gene: TRBJ2-1; CDR3 DNA: TGTGCCAGCAGCCGCGGGGGAGCGGGGGACAATGAGCAGTTCTTC; CDR3 protein: CASSRGGAGDNEQFF
clone size: few; V gene: TRBV20-1; D gene: TRBD2; J gene: TRBJ2-7; CDR3 DNA: TGCAGTGCTAAGACTAGCGGGATCTTCAACGAGCAGTACTTC; CDR3 protein: CSAKTSGIFNEQYF
clone size: few; V gene: TRBV7-2; D gene: TRBD1; J gene: TRBJ1-5; CDR3 DNA: TGTGCCAGCAGCTTAGCCACAGGGGCGATCAATCAGCCCCAGCATTTT; CDR3 protein: CASSLATGAINQPQHF
clone size: .; V gene: TRBV21-1; D gene: .; J gene: TRBJ2-7; CDR3 DNA: TGTGCCAGCAGCAAAGGTCGCGGGAGTACTATGTACGAGCAGTACTTC; CDR3 protein: CASSKGRGSTMYEQYF
clone size: .; V gene: TRBV7-9; D gene: .; J gene: TRBJ1-5; CDR3 DNA: TGTGCCAGCAGCTTAGGGTCCGGGTCGGGCAATCAGCCCCAGCATTTT; CDR3 protein: CASSLGSGSGNQPQHF
clone size: .; V gene: TRBV30; D gene: .; J gene: TRBJ2-3; CDR3 DNA: TGTGCCTGGGGGGAGGATACGCAGTATTTT; CDR3 protein: CAWGEDTQYF
clone size: .; V gene: TRBV7-6; D gene: TRBD1; J gene: TRBJ1-5; CDR3 DNA: TGTGCCAGCAGCCTAGGACAGGGAGGACAGCCCCAGCATTTT; CDR3 protein: CASSLGQGGQPQHF
clone size: .; V gene: TRBV15; D gene: TRBD2; J gene: TRBJ2-1; CDR3 DNA: TGTGCCACCAGCAGAGGGGGGACTAGCGTACTATACAATGAGCAGTTCTTC; CDR3 protein: CATSRGGTSVLYNEQFF
clone size: .; V gene: TRBV7-9; D gene: .; J gene: TRBJ1-1; CDR3 DNA: TGTGCCAGCTCGAGGGGCGGGCACACTGAAGCTTTCTTT; CDR3 protein: CASSRGGHTEAFF
clone size: medium-sized; V gene: TRBV27; D gene: .; J gene: TRBJ1-2; CDR3 DNA: TGTGCCAGCAGTCGGGGGTCCTGGGGCTATGGCTACACCTTC; CDR3 protein: CASSRGSWGYGYTF
clone size: .; V gene: TRBV30; D gene: TRBD1; J gene: TRBJ1-5; CDR3 DNA: TGTGCCGGTGGACAGGGAAAAAATCAGCCCCAGCATTTT; CDR3 protein: CAGGQGKNQPQHF
clone size: .; V gene: TRBV30; D gene: .; J gene: TRBJ1-6; CDR3 DNA: TGTGCCTGGAGTGTACAGGGACGGTCCTATAATTCACCCCTCCACTTT; CDR3 protein: CAWSVQGRSYNSPLHF
clone size: once; V gene: TRBV7-2; D gene: .; J gene: TRBJ1-6; CDR3 DNA: TGTGCCAGCAGCGAAAGACAGATCTCCTATAATTCACCCCTCCACTTT; CDR3 protein: CASSERQISYNSPLHF
clone size: .; V gene: TRBV14; D gene: .; J gene: TRBJ1-2; CDR3 DNA: TGTGCCAGCAGCCAGCAATTCCTCTCTGGCTACACCTTC; CDR3 protein: CASSQQFLSGYTF
clone size: .; V gene: TRBV20-1; D gene: .; J gene: TRBJ2-3; CDR3 DNA: TGCAGTGCTAGCATAATGGCCCTGGGATGGGGGGATACGCAGTATTTT; CDR3 protein: CSASIMALGWGDTQYF
clone size: .; V gene: TRBV19; D gene: .; J gene: TRBJ1-5; CDR3 DNA: TGTGCCAGTAGTATAGGTTCCAGGGGAGGGGGCAATCAGCCCCAGCATTTT; CDR3 protein: CASSIGSRGGGNQPQHF
clone size: .; V gene: TRBV6-1; D gene: .; J gene: TRBJ2-7; CDR3 DNA: TGTGCCAGCAGGGGGGCAGGGGCCGAGCAGTACTTC; CDR3 protein: CASRGAGAEQYF
clone size: .; V gene: TRBV29-1; D gene: .; J gene: TRBJ2-5; CDR3 DNA: TGCAGCGTTGCTGGTCAAGAGACCCAGTACTTC; CDR3 protein: CSVAGQETQYF
clone size: few; V gene: TRBV6-1; D gene: .; J gene: TRBJ2-3; CDR3 DNA: TGTGCCAGCAGCACTGGACGGGCAAACACAGATACGCAGTATTTT; CDR3 protein: CASSTGRANTDTQYF
clone size: few; V gene: TRBV20-1; D gene: TRBD2; J gene: TRBJ2-1; CDR3 DNA: TGCAGTGCTAGAGTAGGTTTGCAAGCCGGGAGGGCCGGTTACAATGAGCAGTTCTTC; CDR3 protein: CSARVGLQAGRAGYNEQFF
clone size: .; V gene: TRBV21-1; D gene: .; J gene: TRBJ2-7; CDR3 DNA: TGTGCCAGCAGCTCCCCAGGGTTGATGGGTAAATACGAGCAGTACTTC; CDR3 protein: CASSSPGLMGKYEQYF
clone size: few; V gene: TRBV2; D gene: .; J gene: TRBJ1-5; CDR3 DNA: TGTGCCAGCAGTGATCAGGGTGGGCAGCCCCAGCATTTT; CDR3 protein: CASSDQGGQPQHF
clone size: .; V gene: TRBV20-1; D gene: .; J gene: TRBJ1-5; CDR3 DNA: TGCAGTGCTAGAGTTCCCGGGGGCAGGGCAAATCAGCCCCAGCATTTT; CDR3 protein: CSARVPGGRANQPQHF